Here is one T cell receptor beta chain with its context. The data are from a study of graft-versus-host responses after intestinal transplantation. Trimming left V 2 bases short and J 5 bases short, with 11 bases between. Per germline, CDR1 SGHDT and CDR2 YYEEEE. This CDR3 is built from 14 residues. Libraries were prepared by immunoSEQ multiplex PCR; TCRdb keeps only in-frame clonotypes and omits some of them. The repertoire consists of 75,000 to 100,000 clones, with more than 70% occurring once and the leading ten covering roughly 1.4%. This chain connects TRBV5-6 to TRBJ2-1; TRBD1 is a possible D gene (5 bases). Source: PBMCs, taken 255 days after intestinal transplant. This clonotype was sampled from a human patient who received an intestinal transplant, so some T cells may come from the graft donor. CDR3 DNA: TGTGCCAGCAGCTTTATGCAAGGGGACAATGAGCAGTTCTTC. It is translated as CASSFMQGDNEQFF.